A selection of T cell receptor beta chains follows, all from one sample in a study of cytomegalovirus exposure and HLA in healthy donors. TCRdb's copy holds only in-frame clones and misses some; the assay was immunoSEQ multiplex PCR. The sample lists around 130,000 clones; 75% to 85% were seen once. Sequencing input: PBMCs. The source of these receptors is a girl aged 2-10 years in good health and CMV-seronegative. Both conserved end residues are part of each CDR3. D genes are given only for firm matches. For some rows the clone size is stated as once, few or many, or as a class when expanded; others skip it.

v_gene	j_gene	d_gene	abundance	CDR3nt	CDR3aa
TRBV7-2	TRBJ2-3	NA	NA	TGTGCCAGCAGCCGTGGACAGATTAGCACAGATACGCAGTATTTT	CASSRGQISTDTQYF
TRBV29-1	TRBJ2-6	TRBD1	NA	TGCAGCGTGAGAGACCGGGACAGAGCCTCTGGGGCCAACGTCCTGACTTTC	CSVRDRDRASGANVLTF
TRBV25-1	TRBJ2-1	NA	NA	TGTGCCAGTGTAGGGCGGGCCAATGAGCAGTTCTTC	CASVGRANEQFF
TRBV4-1	TRBJ2-3	NA	NA	TGCGCCAGCAGCCAATTTGTCGGTGGAGAGGATACGCAGTATTTT	CASSQFVGGEDTQYF
TRBV5-1	TRBJ2-7	NA	NA	TGCGCCAGCAGCTTGATACTGAGCTCCTACGAGCAGTACTTC	CASSLILSSYEQYF
TRBV9	TRBJ1-1	NA	once	TGTGCCAGCAGCGTAGACCCGTATGAGGAAGCTTTCTTT	CASSVDPYEEAFF
TRBV14	TRBJ2-3	NA	NA	TGTGCCAGCAGCCAAGGAGGGAACACAGATACGCAGTATTTT	CASSQGGNTDTQYF
TRBV6-5	TRBJ1-5	TRBD1	NA	TGTGCCAGCAGAACGACAGGGTCGAGCAATCAGCCCCAGCATTTT	CASRTTGSSNQPQHF
TRBV18	TRBJ2-1	TRBD2	NA	TGTGCCAGCTCACCACCGGTCGCCGGGACTAGCGGGGGGACCTACAATGAGCAGTTCTTC	CASSPPVAGTSGGTYNEQFF
TRBV4-1	TRBJ1-1	TRBD1	few	TGCGCCAGCAGCCAGTATGACAGGGGACCTGAAGCTTTCTTT	CASSQYDRGPEAFF
TRBV5-6	TRBJ1-2	TRBD1	NA	TGTGCCAGCAGCTGGACAGGGGATAGCTATGGCTACACCTTC	CASSWTGDSYGYTF
TRBV28	TRBJ1-4	NA	NA	TGTGCCAGCAGCCAAATGACAGTTAGGAATGAAAAACTGTTTTTT	CASSQMTVRNEKLFF
TRBV2	TRBJ2-2	NA	NA	TGTGCCAGCAGTGTGGCAGGGGACACCGGGGAGCTGTTTTTT	CASSVAGDTGELFF
TRBV5-6	TRBJ1-6	NA	NA	TGTGCCAGCAGCTGGGATGGGGCCAGTTATTCACCCCTCCACTTT	CASSWDGASYSPLHF
TRBV5-1	TRBJ2-1	TRBD1	NA	TGCGCCAGCAGCTCACAGCCGGGACAGGGTATAGGCAATGAGCAGTTCTTC	CASSSQPGQGIGNEQFF
TRBV19	TRBJ2-3	NA	NA	TGTGCCAGTAGTGGCTGGGGAGGATTGGACGCGGAGACAGATACGCAGTATTTT	CASSGWGGLDAETDTQYF
TRBV7-6	TRBJ2-2	NA	NA	TGTGCCAGCAGCCAAATAACAGGGATCACCGGGGAGCTGTTTTTT	CASSQITGITGELFF
TRBV5-4	TRBJ1-1	TRBD1	NA	TGTGCCTCCTGGACAGGGACGAACACTGAAGCTTTCTTT	CASWTGTNTEAFF
TRBV29-1	TRBJ2-3	NA	NA	TGCAGCGTTGAAGGTGGTGGGGGGAAATATTCCACAGATACGCAGTATTTT	CSVEGGGGKYSTDTQYF
TRBV7-8	TRBJ2-6	NA	NA	TGTGCCAGCAGCTCCGTACAGAGCCCCTTCCTCTCTGGGGCCAACGTCCTGACTTTC	CASSSVQSPFLSGANVLTF
TRBV27	TRBJ2-1	NA	NA	TGTGCCAGCAGTCCTTCGGGAAACTCCTACAATGAGCAGTTCTTC	CASSPSGNSYNEQFF
TRBV7-8	TRBJ2-7	NA	NA	TGTGCCAGCAGCTTAGAAGGCGGGGCGGGGTTTAGGGACGAGCAGTACTTC	CASSLEGGAGFRDEQYF
TRBV14	TRBJ2-2	NA	NA	TGTGCCAGCAGCCCTAGGCCAAACACCGGGGAGCTGTTTTTT	CASSPRPNTGELFF
TRBV6-1	TRBJ2-1	TRBD2	once	TGTGCCACCCAATTGGGGCTAGCGGGAGTCAATGAGCAGTTCTTC	CATQLGLAGVNEQFF
TRBV13	TRBJ2-7	NA	NA	TGTGCCAGCAGCCGGGGGGGAGGGGGCGATTACGAGCAGTACTTC	CASSRGGGGDYEQYF
TRBV18	TRBJ2-1	TRBD2	NA	TGTGCCAGCTCACCACAAAGTGGGGGAGGGCCATCCTACAATGAGCAGTTCTTC	CASSPQSGGGPSYNEQFF
TRBV28	TRBJ1-2	TRBD1	NA	TGTGCCAGCAGTCCTGGACAGGGTCTGGGCTACACCTTC	CASSPGQGLGYTF